This T cell receptor beta chain was recorded in a study of CD8+ T cells in alopecia areata. As to this clone: The antigen is unknown.

RNA extraction and reverse transcription yielded cDNA as sequencing template. Profiling relied on immunoSEQ multiplex PCR, and the TCRdb table lists in-frame clones only, not all of them. The sample carries 160,000 or so clones, about three fifths recorded once. Study conclusions and caveats: Scalp sample sequencing also detects resident alphabeta T cells of normal skin.

The treatment: oral pan-JAK inhibitor, 5-10 mg twice daily. The sequences come from CD4+ T cells sorted from blood, collected at week 56, from a patient treated with tofacitinib. This clonotype originated in a human donor with alopecia areata.

The CDR3 reads CASSTVAGETQYF. CDR3 DNA sequence: TGTGCCAGCAGCACCGTAGCCGGGGAGACCCAGTACTTC. The chain carries TRBV6-5 and TRBJ2-5; no firm D call. Germline loops: CDR1 MNHEY, CDR2 SVGAGI. This CDR3 spans 13 amino acids. Trimming took off 6 bases at V and 5 bases at J, with 13 bases between the two ends.